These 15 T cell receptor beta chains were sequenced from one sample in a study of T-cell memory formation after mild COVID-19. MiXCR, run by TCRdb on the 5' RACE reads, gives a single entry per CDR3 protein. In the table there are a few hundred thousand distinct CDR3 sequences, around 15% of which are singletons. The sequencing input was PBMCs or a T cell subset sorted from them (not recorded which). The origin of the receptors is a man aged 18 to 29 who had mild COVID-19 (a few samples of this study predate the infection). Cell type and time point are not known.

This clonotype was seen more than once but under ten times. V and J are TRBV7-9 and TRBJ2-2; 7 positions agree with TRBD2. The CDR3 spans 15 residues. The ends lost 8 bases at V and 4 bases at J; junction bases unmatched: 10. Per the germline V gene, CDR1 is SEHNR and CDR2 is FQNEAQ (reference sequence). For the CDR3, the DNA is TGTGCCAGCCAAATCAGCGGGGCTGGCACCGGGGAGCTGTTTTTT. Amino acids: CASQISGAGTGELFF.

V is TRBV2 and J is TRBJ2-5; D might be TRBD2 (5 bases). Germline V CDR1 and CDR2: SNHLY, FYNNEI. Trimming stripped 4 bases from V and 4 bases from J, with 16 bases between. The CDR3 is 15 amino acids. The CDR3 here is CASSVLEGLGETQYF. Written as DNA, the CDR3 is TGTGCCAGCAGTGTCCTTGAGGGTCTGGGAGAGACCCAGTACTTC.

The CDR3 nucleotides read TGTGCCAGCAGTTATCTTGACAGGGGTCGGCAGCCCCAGCATTTT. Encoded protein: CASSYLDRGRQPQHF. V gene TRBV6-2 or TRBV6-3 combines with J gene TRBJ1-5, with 8 bases matching TRBD1. Germline assignment: CDR1 MNHEY and CDR2 SVGEGT. This CDR3 comprises 15 residues. With 3 bases clipped from V and 7 bases from J, the junction kept 8 bases outside the gene matches.

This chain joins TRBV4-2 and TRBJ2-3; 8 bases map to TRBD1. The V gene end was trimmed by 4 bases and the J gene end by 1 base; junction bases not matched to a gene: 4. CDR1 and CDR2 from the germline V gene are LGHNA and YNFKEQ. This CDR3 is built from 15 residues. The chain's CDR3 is CASSRRGQGTDTQYF. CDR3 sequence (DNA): TGTGCCAGCAGCCGAAGGGGACAGGGCACAGATACGCAGTATTTT.

The CDR3 nucleotides are TGTGCCAGTAGATTAGGACAGGGACGCAATGAGCAGTTCTTC. Amino acids: CASRLGQGRNEQFF. V is TRBV19 and J is TRBJ2-1, with 8 bases fitting TRBD1. V shed 6 bases and J 6 bases; nucleotides not matched to a gene: 7. CDR1 is LNHDA, CDR2 SQIVND, per germline (reference sequence). The CDR3 consists of 14 residues.

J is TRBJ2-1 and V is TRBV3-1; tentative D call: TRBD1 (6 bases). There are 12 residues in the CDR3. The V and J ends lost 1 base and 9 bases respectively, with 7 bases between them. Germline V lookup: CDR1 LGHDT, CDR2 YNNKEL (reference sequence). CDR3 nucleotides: TGTGCCAGCAGCCAAGCCAGGGGTGAGCAGTTCTTC. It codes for CASSQARGEQFF.

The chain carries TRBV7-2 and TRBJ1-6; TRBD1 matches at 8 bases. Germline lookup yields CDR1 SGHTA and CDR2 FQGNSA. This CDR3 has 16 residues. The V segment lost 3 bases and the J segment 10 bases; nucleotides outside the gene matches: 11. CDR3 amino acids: CASSFYLLQGASPLHF. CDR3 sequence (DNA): TGTGCCAGCAGCTTCTACCTGTTGCAGGGGGCCTCACCCCTCCACTTT.

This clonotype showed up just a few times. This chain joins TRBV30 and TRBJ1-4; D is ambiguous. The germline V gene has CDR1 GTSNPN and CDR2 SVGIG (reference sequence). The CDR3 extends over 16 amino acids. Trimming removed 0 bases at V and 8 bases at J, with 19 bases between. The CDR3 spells CAWSVPMDLSGEKLFF. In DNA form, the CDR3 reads TGTGCCTGGAGTGTACCCATGGATCTTTCGGGCGAAAAACTGTTTTTT.

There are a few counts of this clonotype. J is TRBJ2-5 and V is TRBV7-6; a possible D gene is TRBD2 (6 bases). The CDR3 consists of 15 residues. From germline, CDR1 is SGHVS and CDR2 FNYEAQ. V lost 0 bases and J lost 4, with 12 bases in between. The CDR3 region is CASSLAAGRGETQYF. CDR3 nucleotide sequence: TGTGCCAGCAGCTTAGCGGCGGGGCGGGGAGAGACCCAGTACTTC.

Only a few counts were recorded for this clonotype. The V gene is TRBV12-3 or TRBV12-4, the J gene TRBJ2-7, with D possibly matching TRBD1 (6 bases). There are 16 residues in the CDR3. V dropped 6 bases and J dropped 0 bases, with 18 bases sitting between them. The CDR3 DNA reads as TGTGCCAGCAGCCAGGGGCCCGTGGCCCACTCCTACGAGCAGTACTTC. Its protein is CASSQGPVAHSYEQYF.

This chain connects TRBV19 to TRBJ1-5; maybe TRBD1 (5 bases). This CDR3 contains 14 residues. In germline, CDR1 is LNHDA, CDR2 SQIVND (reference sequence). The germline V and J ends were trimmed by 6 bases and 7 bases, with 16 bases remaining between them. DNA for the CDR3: TGTGCCAGTAGCCCCATGAGGGGAAGGCAGCCCCAGCATTTT. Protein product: CASSPMRGRQPQHF.

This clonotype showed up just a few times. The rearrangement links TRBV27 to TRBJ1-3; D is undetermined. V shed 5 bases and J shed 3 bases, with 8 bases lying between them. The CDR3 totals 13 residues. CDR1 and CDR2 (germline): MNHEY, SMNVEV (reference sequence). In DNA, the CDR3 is TGTGCCAGCAGTACCAATTATGGAAACACCATATATTTT. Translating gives CASSTNYGNTIYF.

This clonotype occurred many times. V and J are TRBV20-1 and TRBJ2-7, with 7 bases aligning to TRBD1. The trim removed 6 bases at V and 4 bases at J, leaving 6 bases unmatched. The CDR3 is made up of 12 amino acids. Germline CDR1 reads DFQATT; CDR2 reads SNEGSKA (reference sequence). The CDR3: CSAKGTDYEQYV. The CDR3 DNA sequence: TGCAGTGCCAAGGGGACAGATTACGAGCAGTACGTC.

CDR3 sequence (DNA): TGTGCCAGCAGTTGGGCCCGGGACAGCTACGAGCAGTACGTC. Its translation: CASSWARDSYEQYV. The chain employs TRBV6-5 and TRBJ2-7, with 7 nucleotides matching TRBD1. J was trimmed by 3 bases and V by 4 bases; bases with no gene match: 6. Germline V gene data show CDR1 as MNHEY and CDR2 as SVGAGI. The CDR3 is 14 residues long.

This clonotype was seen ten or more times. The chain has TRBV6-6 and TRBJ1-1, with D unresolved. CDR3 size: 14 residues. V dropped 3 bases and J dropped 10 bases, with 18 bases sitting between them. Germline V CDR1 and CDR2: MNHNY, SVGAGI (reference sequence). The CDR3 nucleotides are TGTGCCAGCAGTTATCGTCGGCAGGCGGGTACAGCTTTCTTT. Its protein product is CASSYRRQAGTAFF.